The rows below give T cell receptor beta chains drawn from one sample of a study of cytomegalovirus exposure and HLA in healthy donors. Only in-frame clones appear in the TCRdb table, and some are missing; sequencing was by immunoSEQ multiplex PCR. The sample lists over 140,000 clones; about 84% were seen once. Input material: PBMCs. The receptors were gathered from a middle-aged man in good health and CMV-seronegative. Each CDR3 is given with its conserved first and last residue. Fields, in order: clone size, J gene, V gene, D gene, CDR3 DNA, CDR3 protein. A D gene is named only where the DNA matches it firmly. Some rows have no size entry. The others give once, few or many, or a class for an expanded clone.

abundance: -; j_gene: TRBJ2-1; v_gene: TRBV5-6; d_gene: TRBD1; CDR3nt: TGTGCCAGCAGCCGGGACAGGGGCGGGATCAATGAGCAGTTCTTC; CDR3aa: CASSRDRGGINEQFF
abundance: few; j_gene: TRBJ2-7; v_gene: TRBV18; d_gene: TRBD2; CDR3nt: TGTGCCAGCTCGTTGTTAGCGGGAGGGCCGGGCGAGCAGTACTTC; CDR3aa: CASSLLAGGPGEQYF
abundance: -; j_gene: TRBJ1-2; v_gene: TRBV5-1; d_gene: TRBD1; CDR3nt: TGCGCCAGCAGCTTGCTCGGGACAGGGGATGGCTACACCTTC; CDR3aa: CASSLLGTGDGYTF
abundance: few; j_gene: TRBJ2-7; v_gene: TRBV11-2; d_gene: -; CDR3nt: TGTGCCAGCAGCTCTAGAGGCAGCTCCATATACGCCTACGAGCAGTACTTC; CDR3aa: CASSSRGSSIYAYEQYF
abundance: -; j_gene: TRBJ2-5; v_gene: TRBV20-1; d_gene: TRBD2; CDR3nt: TGCAGTCCCTTCGGGGGGGAGACCCAGTACTTC; CDR3aa: CSPFGGETQYF
abundance: -; j_gene: TRBJ2-7; v_gene: TRBV28; d_gene: -; CDR3nt: TGTGCCAGCAGGGCGACAGGATACGAGCAGTACTTC; CDR3aa: CASRATGYEQYF
abundance: -; j_gene: TRBJ2-7; v_gene: TRBV27; d_gene: -; CDR3nt: TGTGCCAGCAGTTCCCGAACGACAGGGAGGATTGGCGAGCAGTACTTC; CDR3aa: CASSSRTTGRIGEQYF
abundance: -; j_gene: TRBJ1-1; v_gene: TRBV5-4; d_gene: -; CDR3nt: TGTGCCAGCAGCTTGGGGGGTGGGAGAAGGACTGAAGCTTTCTTT; CDR3aa: CASSLGGGRRTEAFF
abundance: -; j_gene: TRBJ2-7; v_gene: TRBV2; d_gene: TRBD2; CDR3nt: TGTGCCAGCAGTGCCGGACTAGCGGGAGGTTACGAGCAGTACTTC; CDR3aa: CASSAGLAGGYEQYF
abundance: -; j_gene: TRBJ2-5; v_gene: TRBV6-5; d_gene: TRBD2; CDR3nt: TGTGCCAGCAGCGGGGGGGGGAGTAGGGAGACCCAGTACTTC; CDR3aa: CASSGGGSRETQYF
abundance: few; j_gene: TRBJ1-2; v_gene: TRBV4-1; d_gene: TRBD1; CDR3nt: TGCGCCAGCAGCCAGGTCGACAGGGGGAACTATGGCTACACCTTC; CDR3aa: CASSQVDRGNYGYTF
abundance: -; j_gene: TRBJ2-1; v_gene: TRBV5-1; d_gene: TRBD2; CDR3nt: TGCGCCAGCAGCGGGGGGACTAGCGGTTCCTACAATGAGCAGTTCTTC; CDR3aa: CASSGGTSGSYNEQFF
abundance: -; j_gene: TRBJ2-7; v_gene: TRBV10-3; d_gene: TRBD1; CDR3nt: TGTGCCATCAGTCAACAGGGGGTCGAGGGCTCCTACGAGCAGTACTTC; CDR3aa: CAISQQGVEGSYEQYF
abundance: -; j_gene: TRBJ2-5; v_gene: TRBV18; d_gene: -; CDR3nt: TGTGCCAGCTCACCAGGCTCAAAAGAGACCCAGTACTTC; CDR3aa: CASSPGSKETQYF
abundance: -; j_gene: TRBJ2-1; v_gene: TRBV7-2; d_gene: -; CDR3nt: TGTGCCAGCAGCTTAGTTGCGGGGAATGAGCAGTTCTTC; CDR3aa: CASSLVAGNEQFF
abundance: -; j_gene: TRBJ2-7; v_gene: TRBV30; d_gene: -; CDR3nt: TGTGCCTGGAGACCAGGCGGGGCTTCCTACGAGCAGTACTTC; CDR3aa: CAWRPGGASYEQYF
abundance: -; j_gene: TRBJ2-7; v_gene: TRBV7-3; d_gene: -; CDR3nt: TGTGCCAGCAGCTTGCAAAGAGGCGGCGAGCAGTACTTC; CDR3aa: CASSLQRGGEQYF
abundance: -; j_gene: TRBJ1-6; v_gene: TRBV19; d_gene: -; CDR3nt: TGTGCCAGTAGTAGAGGCAACCGAGGCTCCTATAATTCACCCCTCCACTTT; CDR3aa: CASSRGNRGSYNSPLHF
abundance: -; j_gene: TRBJ2-2; v_gene: TRBV5-1; d_gene: -; CDR3nt: TGCGCCAGCAAGACAGCGAACACCGGGGAGCTGTTTTTT; CDR3aa: CASKTANTGELFF
abundance: -; j_gene: TRBJ2-3; v_gene: TRBV5-4; d_gene: -; CDR3nt: TGTGCCAGCAGCTTCACAATCACAGATACGCAGTATTTT; CDR3aa: CASSFTITDTQYF
abundance: -; j_gene: TRBJ2-5; v_gene: TRBV6-5; d_gene: -; CDR3nt: TGTGCCAGCAGTTCCCTCTCGGGGACCCAGTACTTC; CDR3aa: CASSSLSGTQYF